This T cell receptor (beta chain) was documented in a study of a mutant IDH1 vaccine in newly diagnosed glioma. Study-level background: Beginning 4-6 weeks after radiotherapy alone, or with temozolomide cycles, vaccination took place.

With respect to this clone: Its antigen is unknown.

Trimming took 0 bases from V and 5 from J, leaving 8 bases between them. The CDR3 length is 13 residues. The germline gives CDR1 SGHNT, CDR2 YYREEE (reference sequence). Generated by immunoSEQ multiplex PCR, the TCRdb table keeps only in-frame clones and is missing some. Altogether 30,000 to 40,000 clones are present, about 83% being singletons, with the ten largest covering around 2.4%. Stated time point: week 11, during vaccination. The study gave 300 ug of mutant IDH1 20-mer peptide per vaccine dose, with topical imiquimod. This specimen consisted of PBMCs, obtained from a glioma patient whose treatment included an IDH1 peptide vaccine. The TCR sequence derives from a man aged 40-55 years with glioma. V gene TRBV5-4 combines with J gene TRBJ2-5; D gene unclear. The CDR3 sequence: CASSLEAGETQYF. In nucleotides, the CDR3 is TGTGCCAGCAGCTTGGAGGCCGGGGAGACCCAGTACTTC. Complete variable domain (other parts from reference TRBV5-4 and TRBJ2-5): ETGVTQSPTHLIKTRGQQVTLRCSSQSGHNTVSWYQQALGQGPQFIFQYYREEENGRGNFPPRFSGLQFPNYSSELNVNALELDDSALYLCASSLEAGETQYFGPGTRLLVL.